The 6 T cell receptor beta chains below were found in one sample sequenced in a study of CD4+ T cells in melanoma. The table came from immunoSEQ multiplex PCR; TCRdb's copy has only in-frame clones and leaves some out. Of approximately 6,200 clones listed, less than 75% are singletons. Sequencing was performed on cells from a culture (not recorded whether cultured in vitro). The receptor source for this set is a human donor with melanoma.

Here the CDR3 reads CASSIIQGVNTEAFF. The CDR3 DNA follows: TGTGCCAGCAGCATCATACAGGGGGTGAACACTGAAGCTTTCTTT. The gene calls are TRBV27 and TRBJ1-1; 8 bases map to TRBD1. The CDR3 is 15 amino acids. With 6 bases clipped from V and 0 bases from J, the junction kept 6 bases outside the gene matches. CDR1 is MNHEY and CDR2 is SMNVEV in the germline V gene (reference sequence).

The rearrangement joins TRBV25-1 to TRBJ2-2; D remains unclear. The CDR3 length is 14 residues. V was shortened by 5 bases and J by 2 bases, with 9 bases between the two germline ends. Germline V gene data show CDR1 as MGHDK and CDR2 as SYGVNS. Here the CDR3 DNA reads TGTGCCAGCAGTCCAAACTACAACACCGGGGAGCTGTTTTTT. This sequence encodes CASSPNYNTGELFF.

This chain links TRBV6-6 with TRBJ1-3, with D possibly being TRBD1 (6 bases). The CDR3 runs 14 residues. The ends were cut back, 6 bases at V and 16 bases at J, with 25 bases in the middle. Germline CDR1 MNHNY, CDR2 SVGAGI (reference sequence). CDR3 sequence: CASSPIGFGGPYYF. The DNA of the CDR3 is TGTGCCAGCAGCCCGATAGGGTTTGGGGGCCCCTATTATTTT.

The table lists this clone with a count of one. The chain couples TRBV9 to TRBJ2-7; TRBD1 agrees at 8 bases. The V gene end was trimmed by 4 bases and the J gene end by 6 bases; junction bases not matched to a gene: 6. Germline V gene lookup returns CDR1 SGDLS and CDR2 YYNGEE. The CDR3 consists of 13 residues. The CDR3 nucleotides read TGTGCCAGCAGCCATAGCGACAGGGGCGAGCAGTACTTC. Protein sequence: CASSHSDRGEQYF.

The table lists this clone with a count of one. V and J are TRBV2 and TRBJ2-2; TRBD1 aligns across 7 bases. V was clipped by 6 bases and J by 2 bases; unmatched bases: 6. The germline gives CDR1 SNHLY, CDR2 FYNNEI. The CDR3 loop spans 15 amino acids. CDR3 DNA sequence: TGTGCCAGCAGCGCCAGGGGGAGAAACACCGGGGAGCTGTTTTTT. Its protein is CASSARGRNTGELFF.

The gene calls are TRBV9 and TRBJ2-1; the match to TRBD2 covers 9 bases. Germline CDR1 and CDR2: SGDLS and YYNGEE. The CDR3 has 16 residues. V trimming: 0 bases; J trimming: 5 bases; junction bases outside the gene matches: 6. CDR3 bases: TGTGCCAGCAGCGTAGACCTGCGGGGGGGAGACAATGAGCAGTTCTTC. It yields the protein CASSVDLRGGDNEQFF.